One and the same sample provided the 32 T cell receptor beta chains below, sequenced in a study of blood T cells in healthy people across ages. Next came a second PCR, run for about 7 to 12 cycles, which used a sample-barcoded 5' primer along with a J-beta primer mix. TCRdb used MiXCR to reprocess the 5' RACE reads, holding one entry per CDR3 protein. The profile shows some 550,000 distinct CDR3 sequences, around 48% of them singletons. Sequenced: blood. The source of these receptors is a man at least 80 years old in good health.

The CDR3 loop reads CASSQEYTAHNEQFF. CDR3 in DNA: TGCGCCAGCAGCCAAGAGTACACGGCGCACAATGAGCAGTTCTTC. The rearrangement uses TRBV4-3 and TRBJ2-1; unclear D gene. V lost 0 bases and J 5 bases, leaving 11 bases between the germline ends. The CDR3 totals 15 residues. The germline V gene has CDR1 LGHNA and CDR2 YSLEER.

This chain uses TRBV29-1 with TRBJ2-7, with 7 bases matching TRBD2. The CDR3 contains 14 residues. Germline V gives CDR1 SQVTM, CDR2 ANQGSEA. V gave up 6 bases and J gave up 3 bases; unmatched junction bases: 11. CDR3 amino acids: CSVEWPAGSYEQYF. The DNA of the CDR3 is TGCAGCGTAGAGTGGCCAGCGGGGAGCTACGAGCAGTACTTC.

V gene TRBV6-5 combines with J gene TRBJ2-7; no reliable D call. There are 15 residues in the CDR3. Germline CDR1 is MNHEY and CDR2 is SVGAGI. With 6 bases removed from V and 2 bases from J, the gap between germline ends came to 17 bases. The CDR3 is CASRTPGRLTYEQYF. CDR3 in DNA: TGTGCCAGCAGAACCCCAGGCCGGCTAACCTACGAGCAGTACTTC.

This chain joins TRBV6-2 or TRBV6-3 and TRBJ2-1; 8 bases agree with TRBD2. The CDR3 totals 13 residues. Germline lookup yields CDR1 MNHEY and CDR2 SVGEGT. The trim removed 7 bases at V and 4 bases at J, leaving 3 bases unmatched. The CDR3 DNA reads TGTGCCAGCACCCCGGGAGGGTACAATGAGCAGTTCTTC. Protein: CASTPGGYNEQFF.

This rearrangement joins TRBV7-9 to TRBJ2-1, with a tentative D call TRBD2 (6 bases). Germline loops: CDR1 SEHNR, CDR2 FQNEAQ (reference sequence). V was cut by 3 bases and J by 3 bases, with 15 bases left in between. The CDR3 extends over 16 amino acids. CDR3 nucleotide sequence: TGTGCCAGCAGCTTGGGGTTTAGGAGGGACTACAATGAGCAGTTCTTC. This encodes CASSLGFRRDYNEQFF.

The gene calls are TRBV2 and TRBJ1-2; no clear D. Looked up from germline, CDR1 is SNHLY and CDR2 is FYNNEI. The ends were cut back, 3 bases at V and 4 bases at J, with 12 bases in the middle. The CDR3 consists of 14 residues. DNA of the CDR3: TGTGCCAGCAGTGATCACGAAGATACCTATGGCTACACCTTC. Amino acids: CASSDHEDTYGYTF.

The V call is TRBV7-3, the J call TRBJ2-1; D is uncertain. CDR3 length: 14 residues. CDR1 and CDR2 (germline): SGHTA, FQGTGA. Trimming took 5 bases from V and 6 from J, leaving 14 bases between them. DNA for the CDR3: TGTGCCAGCAGCCAAGACCGCAGCCCCAATGAGCAGTTCTTC. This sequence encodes CASSQDRSPNEQFF.

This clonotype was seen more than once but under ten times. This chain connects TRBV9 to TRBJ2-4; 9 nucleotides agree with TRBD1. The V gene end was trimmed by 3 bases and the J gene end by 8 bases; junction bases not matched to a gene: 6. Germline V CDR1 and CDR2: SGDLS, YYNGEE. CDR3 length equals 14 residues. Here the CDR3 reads CASSAAGQGYIQYF. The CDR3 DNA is TGTGCCAGCAGCGCTGCGGGACAGGGCTACATTCAGTACTTC.

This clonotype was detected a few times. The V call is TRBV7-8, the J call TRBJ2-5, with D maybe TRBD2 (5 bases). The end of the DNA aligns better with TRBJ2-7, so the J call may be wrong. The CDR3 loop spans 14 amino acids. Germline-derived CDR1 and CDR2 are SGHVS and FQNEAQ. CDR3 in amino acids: CASSLAYGMGEQYF. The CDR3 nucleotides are TGTGCCAGCAGCTTAGCGTACGGGATGGGCGAGCAGTACTTC.

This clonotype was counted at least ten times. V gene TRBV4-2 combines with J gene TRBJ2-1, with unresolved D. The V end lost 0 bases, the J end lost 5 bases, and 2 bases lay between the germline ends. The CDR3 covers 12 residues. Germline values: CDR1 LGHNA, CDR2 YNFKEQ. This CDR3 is CASSQDNNEQFF. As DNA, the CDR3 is TGTGCCAGCAGCCAAGATAACAATGAGCAGTTCTTC.

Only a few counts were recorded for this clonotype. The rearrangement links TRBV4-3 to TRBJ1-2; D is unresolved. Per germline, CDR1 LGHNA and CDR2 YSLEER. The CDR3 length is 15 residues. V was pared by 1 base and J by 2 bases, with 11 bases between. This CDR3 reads CASSQGAGNNYGYTF. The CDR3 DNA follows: TGCGCCAGCAGCCAAGGCGCTGGAAACAACTATGGCTACACCTTC.

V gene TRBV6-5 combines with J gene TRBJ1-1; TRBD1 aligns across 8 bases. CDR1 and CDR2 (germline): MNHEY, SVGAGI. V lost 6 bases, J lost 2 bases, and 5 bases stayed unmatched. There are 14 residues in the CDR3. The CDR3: CASRGGQGNTEAFF. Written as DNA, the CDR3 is TGTGCCAGCAGGGGTGGACAGGGAAACACTGAAGCTTTCTTT.

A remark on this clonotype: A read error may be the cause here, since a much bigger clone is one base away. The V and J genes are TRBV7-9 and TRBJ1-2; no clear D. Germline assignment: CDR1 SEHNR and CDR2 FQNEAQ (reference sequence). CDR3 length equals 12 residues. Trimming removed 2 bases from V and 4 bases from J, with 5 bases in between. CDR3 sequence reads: CASSLSAYGYTF. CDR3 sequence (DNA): TGTGCCAGCAGCTTATCCGCCTATGGCTACACCTTC.

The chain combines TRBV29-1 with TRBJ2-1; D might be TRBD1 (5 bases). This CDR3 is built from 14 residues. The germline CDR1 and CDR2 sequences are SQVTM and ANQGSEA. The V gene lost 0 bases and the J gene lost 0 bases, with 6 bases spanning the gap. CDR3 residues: CSVEDRVSYNEQFF. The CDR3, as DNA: TGCAGCGTTGAAGACAGGGTCTCCTACAATGAGCAGTTCTTC.

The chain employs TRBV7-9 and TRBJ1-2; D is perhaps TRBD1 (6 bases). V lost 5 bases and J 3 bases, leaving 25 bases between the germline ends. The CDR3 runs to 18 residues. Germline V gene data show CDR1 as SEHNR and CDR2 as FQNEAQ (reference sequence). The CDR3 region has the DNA TGTGCCAGCAGCCGCGGACAGAGTGAGAAACTTGGTGACTATGGCTACACCTTC. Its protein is CASSRGQSEKLGDYGYTF.

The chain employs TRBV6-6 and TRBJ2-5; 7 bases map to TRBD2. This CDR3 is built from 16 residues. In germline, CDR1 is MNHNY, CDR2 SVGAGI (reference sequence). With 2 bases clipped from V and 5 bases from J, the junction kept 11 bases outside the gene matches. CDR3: CASSYRELAVVETQYF. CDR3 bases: TGTGCCAGCAGTTACCGAGAGCTAGCGGTAGTGGAGACCCAGTACTTC.

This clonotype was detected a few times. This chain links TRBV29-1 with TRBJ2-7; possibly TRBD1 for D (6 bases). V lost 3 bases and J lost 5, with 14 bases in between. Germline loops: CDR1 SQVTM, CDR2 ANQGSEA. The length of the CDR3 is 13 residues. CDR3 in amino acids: CSVDRQGTDEQYF. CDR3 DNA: TGCAGCGTTGACAGGCAGGGGACCGACGAGCAGTACTTC.

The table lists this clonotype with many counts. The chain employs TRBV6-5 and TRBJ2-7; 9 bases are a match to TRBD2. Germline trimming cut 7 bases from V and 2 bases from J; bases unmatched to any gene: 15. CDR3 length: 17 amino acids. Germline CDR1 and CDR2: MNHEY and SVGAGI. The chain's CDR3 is CASTKRPSGTIAYEQYF. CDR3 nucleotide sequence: TGTGCCAGCACCAAACGGCCTAGCGGGACCATAGCCTACGAGCAGTACTTC.

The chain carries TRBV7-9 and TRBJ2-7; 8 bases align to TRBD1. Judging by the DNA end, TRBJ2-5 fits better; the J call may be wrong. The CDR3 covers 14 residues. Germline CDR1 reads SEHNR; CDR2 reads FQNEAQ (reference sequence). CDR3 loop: CASSPGQVGETQYF. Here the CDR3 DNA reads TGTGCCAGCAGCCCGGGACAGGTGGGGGAGACCCAGTACTTC.

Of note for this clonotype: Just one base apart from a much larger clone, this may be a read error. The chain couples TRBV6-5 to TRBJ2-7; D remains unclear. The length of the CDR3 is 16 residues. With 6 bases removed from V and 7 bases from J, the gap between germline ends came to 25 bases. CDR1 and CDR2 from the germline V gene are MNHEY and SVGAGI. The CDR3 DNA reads TGTGCCAGCAGAATTGCACCCGAGGTGGCTGGGAATGAGCAGTACTTC. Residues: CASRIAPEVAGNEQYF.

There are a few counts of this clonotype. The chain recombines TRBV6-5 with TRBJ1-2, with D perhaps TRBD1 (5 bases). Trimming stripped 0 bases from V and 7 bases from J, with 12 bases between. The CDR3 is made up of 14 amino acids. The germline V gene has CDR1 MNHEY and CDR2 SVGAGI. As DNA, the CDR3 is TGTGCCAGCAGTTACTCCGCCAGGGAAGGTGGCTACACCTTC. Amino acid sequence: CASSYSAREGGYTF.

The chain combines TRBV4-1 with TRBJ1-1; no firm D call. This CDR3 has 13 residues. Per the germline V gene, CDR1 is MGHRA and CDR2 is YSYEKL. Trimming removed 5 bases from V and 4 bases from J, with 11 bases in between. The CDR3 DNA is TGCGCCAGCAGCTTCGGTCGGGGCACTGAAGCTTTCTTT. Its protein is CASSFGRGTEAFF.

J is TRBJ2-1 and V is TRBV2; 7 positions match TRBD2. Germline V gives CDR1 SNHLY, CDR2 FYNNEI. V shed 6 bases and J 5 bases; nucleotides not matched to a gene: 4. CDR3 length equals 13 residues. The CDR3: CASSGRSDNEQFF. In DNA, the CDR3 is TGTGCCAGCAGCGGGAGGTCGGACAATGAGCAGTTCTTC.

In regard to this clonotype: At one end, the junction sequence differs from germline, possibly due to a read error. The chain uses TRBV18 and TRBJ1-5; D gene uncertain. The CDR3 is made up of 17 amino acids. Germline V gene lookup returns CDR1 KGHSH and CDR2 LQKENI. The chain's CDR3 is CASSPQMRDSGNQPQHF. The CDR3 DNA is TGTGCCAGCTCGCCACAGATGAGAGATAGTGGCAATCAGCCCCAGCATTTT.

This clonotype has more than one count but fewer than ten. The CDR3 DNA is TGCAGTGCTAGAGAAAATGCCTACGAGCAGTACTTC. Encoded protein: CSARENAYEQYF. This rearrangement joins TRBV20-1 to TRBJ2-7; D ambiguous. The CDR3 consists of 12 residues. Trimming pared 0 bases from V and 2 bases from J, leaving 5 bases between. CDR1 is DFQATT, CDR2 SNEGSKA, per germline (reference sequence).

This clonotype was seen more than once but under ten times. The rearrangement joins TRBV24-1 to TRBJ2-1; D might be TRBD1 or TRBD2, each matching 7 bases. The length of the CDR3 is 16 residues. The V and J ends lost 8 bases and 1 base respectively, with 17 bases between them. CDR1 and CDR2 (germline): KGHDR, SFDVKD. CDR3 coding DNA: TGTGCCACCACCACAGGGGCGGGAGATTCCTACAATGAGCAGTTCTTC. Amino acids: CATTTGAGDSYNEQFF.

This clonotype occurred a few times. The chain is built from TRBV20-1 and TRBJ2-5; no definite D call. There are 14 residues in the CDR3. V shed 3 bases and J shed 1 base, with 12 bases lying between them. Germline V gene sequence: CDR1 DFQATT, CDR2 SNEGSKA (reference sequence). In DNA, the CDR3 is TGCAGTGCTAGGGTTCTGGGCAGCCAAGAGACCCAGTACTTC. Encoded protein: CSARVLGSQETQYF.

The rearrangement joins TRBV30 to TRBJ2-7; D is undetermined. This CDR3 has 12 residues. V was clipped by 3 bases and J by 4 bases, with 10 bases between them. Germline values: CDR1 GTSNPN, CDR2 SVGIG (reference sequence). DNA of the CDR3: TGTGCCTGGAGCCGGTCTCATTACGAGCAGTACTTC. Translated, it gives CAWSRSHYEQYF. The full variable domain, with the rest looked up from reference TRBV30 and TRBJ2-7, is SQTIHQWPATLVQPVGSPLSLECTVEGTSNPNLYWYRQAAGRGLQLLFYSVGIGQISSEVPQNLSASRPQDRQFILSSKKLLLSDSGFYLCAWSRSHYEQYFGPGTRLTVT.

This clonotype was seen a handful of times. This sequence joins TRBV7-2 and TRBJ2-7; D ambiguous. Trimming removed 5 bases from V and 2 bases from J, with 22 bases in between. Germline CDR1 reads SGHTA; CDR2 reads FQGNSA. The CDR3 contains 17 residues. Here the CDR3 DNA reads TGTGCCAGCAGCCTAAGCTCGCACCTACGGTCCCCCTACGAGCAGTACTTC. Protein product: CASSLSSHLRSPYEQYF.

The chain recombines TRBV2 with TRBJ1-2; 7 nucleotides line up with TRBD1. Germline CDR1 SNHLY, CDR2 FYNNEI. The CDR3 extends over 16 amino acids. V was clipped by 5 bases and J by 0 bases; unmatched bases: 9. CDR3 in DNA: TGTGCCAGCAGTCTCCTTCCGGGACAGCCTAACTATGGCTACACCTTC. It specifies CASSLLPGQPNYGYTF.

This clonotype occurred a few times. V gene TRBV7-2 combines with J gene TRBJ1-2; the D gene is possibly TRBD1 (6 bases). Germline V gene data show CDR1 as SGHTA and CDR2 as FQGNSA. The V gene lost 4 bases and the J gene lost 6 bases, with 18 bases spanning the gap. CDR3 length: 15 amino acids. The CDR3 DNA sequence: TGTGCCAGCAGCTCTCACAGGGAGGTCGTGGATGGCTACACCTTC. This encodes CASSSHREVVDGYTF.

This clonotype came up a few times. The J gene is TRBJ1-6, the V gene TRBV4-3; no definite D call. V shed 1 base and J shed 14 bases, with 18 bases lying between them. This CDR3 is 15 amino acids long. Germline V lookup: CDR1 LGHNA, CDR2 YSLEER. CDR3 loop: CASSQGDGPVETLHF. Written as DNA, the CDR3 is TGCGCCAGCAGCCAAGGAGACGGGCCGGTGGAGACCCTCCACTTT.